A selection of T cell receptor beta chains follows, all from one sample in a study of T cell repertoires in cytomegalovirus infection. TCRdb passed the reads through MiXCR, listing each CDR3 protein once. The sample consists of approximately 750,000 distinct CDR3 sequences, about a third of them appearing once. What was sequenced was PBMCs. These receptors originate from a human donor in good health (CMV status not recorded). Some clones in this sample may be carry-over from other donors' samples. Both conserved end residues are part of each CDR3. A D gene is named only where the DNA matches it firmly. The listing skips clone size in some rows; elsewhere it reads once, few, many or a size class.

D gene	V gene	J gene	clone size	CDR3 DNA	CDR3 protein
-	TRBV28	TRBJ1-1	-	TGTGCCAGCAGCAAATTCCTTCGTACTGAAGCTTTCTTT	CASSKFLRTEAFF
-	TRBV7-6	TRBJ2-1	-	TGTGCCAGCAGCTTAGCGGGACGCACCTACAATGAGCAGTTCTTC	CASSLAGRTYNEQFF
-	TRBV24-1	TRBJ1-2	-	TGTGCCACCAGTGATTCCGGCGCGGGGGCAGGTGGCTACACCTTC	CATSDSGAGAGGYTF
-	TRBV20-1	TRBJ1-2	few	TGCAGTGCTAGCGGCAGCGACTATGGCTACACCTTC	CSASGSDYGYTF
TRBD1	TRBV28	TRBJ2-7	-	TGTGCCAGCATCCCGGGACAGGGTGAGTGGCACGAGCAGTACTTC	CASIPGQGEWHEQYF
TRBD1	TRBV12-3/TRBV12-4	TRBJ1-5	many	TGTGCCAGCAGTCGCCACAGGGGACCTAGCAATCAGCCCCAGCATTTT	CASSRHRGPSNQPQHF
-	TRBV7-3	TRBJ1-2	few	TGTGCCAGCAGCTCCGGACCGGCTAACTATGGCTACACCTTC	CASSSGPANYGYTF
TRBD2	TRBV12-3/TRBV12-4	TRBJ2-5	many	TGTGCCAGCATGCTAGCGGGAGTAGCAGAGACCCAGTACTTC	CASMLAGVAETQYF
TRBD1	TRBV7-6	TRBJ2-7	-	TGTGCCAGCAGCTTAGTGGGGGCAGGGGGCCACGAGCAGTACTTC	CASSLVGAGGHEQYF
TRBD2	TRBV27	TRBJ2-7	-	TGTGCCAGCAGTTTACGGGGGGGCCCGCACAATGAGCAGTACTTC	CASSLRGGPHNEQYF
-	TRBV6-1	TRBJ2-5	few	TGTGCCACGCAATCCGAGAGGCCGTGGGAGACCCAGTACTTC	CATQSERPWETQYF
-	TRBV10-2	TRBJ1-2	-	TGCGCCAGCAGTGAAGGCCAGTATAACTATGGCTACACCTTC	CASSEGQYNYGYTF
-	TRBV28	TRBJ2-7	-	TGTGCCAGCAGAACGGGACCGTTGAGCTCCTACGAGCAGTACTTC	CASRTGPLSSYEQYF
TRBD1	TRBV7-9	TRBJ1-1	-	TGTGCCAGCAGCCCCAACAGGGGAGGCACTGAAGCTTTCTTT	CASSPNRGGTEAFF
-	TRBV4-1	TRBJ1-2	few	TGCGCCAGCAGCCAAGTTGGGGGCTATGGCTACACCTTC	CASSQVGGYGYTF
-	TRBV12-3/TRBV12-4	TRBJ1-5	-	TGTGCCAGCAGTCCCTCGAGGCGAAGCAATCAGCCCCAGCATTTT	CASSPSRRSNQPQHF
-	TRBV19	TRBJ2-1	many	TGTGCCAGCAGCTGGGGCTACAATGAGCAGTTCTTC	CASSWGYNEQFF
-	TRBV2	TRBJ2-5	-	TGTGCCAGCAGTGAAGCAGGGATTCGACAAGAGACCCAGTACTTC	CASSEAGIRQETQYF
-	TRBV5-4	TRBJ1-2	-	TGTGCCAGCAGGAAAGGCCTTGATGGCTACACCTTC	CASRKGLDGYTF
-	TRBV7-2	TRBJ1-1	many	TGTGCCAGCAGCCACCCGACCGGGACTGGGGCTGAAGCTTTCTTT	CASSHPTGTGAEAFF
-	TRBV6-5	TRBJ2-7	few	TGTGCCAGCAGGGCCGACAACTCCTACGAGCAGTACTTC	CASRADNSYEQYF
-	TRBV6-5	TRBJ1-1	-	TGTGCCAGCAGTTACTCAGGGAGGGTACACTACACTGAAGCTTTCTTT	CASSYSGRVHYTEAFF
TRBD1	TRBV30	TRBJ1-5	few	TGTGCCTGGTCGGACAGGGGCAATCAGCCCCAGCATTTT	CAWSDRGNQPQHF
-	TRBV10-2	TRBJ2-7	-	TGCGCCAGCAGTGAGTCGGGACTGGACTACGAGCAGTACTTC	CASSESGLDYEQYF
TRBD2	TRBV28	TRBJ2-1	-	TGTGCCAGCAGTTTAGTACTAGCGGGAGGGCCCGGGGTCTTC	CASSLVLAGGPGVF
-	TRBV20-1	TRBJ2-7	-	TGCAGTGCTCTAAGGACAGACCTCTCCTACGAGCAGTACTTC	CSALRTDLSYEQYF
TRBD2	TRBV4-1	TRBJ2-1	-	TGCGCCAGCAGGCGGGAGGGGGGCCACAATGAGCAGTTCTTC	CASRREGGHNEQFF
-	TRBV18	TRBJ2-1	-	TGTGCCAGCTCACGAGGGGATAGGGATGAGCAGTTCTTC	CASSRGDRDEQFF
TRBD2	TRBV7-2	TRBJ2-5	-	TGTGCCAGCAGCTTAGTCCTAGGGAGGGAAGAGACCCAGTACTTC	CASSLVLGREETQYF
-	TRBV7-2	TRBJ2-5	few	TGTGCCAGCAGCTTAGGTGTTAACGCGCGAGAGACCCAGTACTTC	CASSLGVNARETQYF
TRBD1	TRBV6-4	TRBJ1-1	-	TGTGCCAGCAGTGTAGAGACAGGGAGAACTGAAGCTTTCTTT	CASSVETGRTEAFF
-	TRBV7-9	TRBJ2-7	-	TGTGCCAGCAGCTTAGAGAACATCTACGAGCAGTACTTC	CASSLENIYEQYF
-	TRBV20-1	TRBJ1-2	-	TGCAGTGCCCTCCAACAAGCGGCCAACGGCTACACCTTC	CSALQQAANGYTF
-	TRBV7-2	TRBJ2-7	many	TGTGCCAGCAGCTTCGAACGTGGCGTTTTCTACGAGCAGTACTTC	CASSFERGVFYEQYF
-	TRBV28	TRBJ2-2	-	TGTGCCAGCAGTTTGGTGTCTCTCGGCTCCGGGGAGCTGTTTTTT	CASSLVSLGSGELFF
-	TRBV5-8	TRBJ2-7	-	TGTGCCAGCAGCTTGGCTGGCAAGACAGTCTTC	CASSLAGKTVF
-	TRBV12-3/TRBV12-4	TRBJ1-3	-	TGTGCCAGCAGTGTCGACAGCTCCTACTCTGGAAACACCATATATTTT	CASSVDSSYSGNTIYF
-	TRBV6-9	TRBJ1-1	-	TGTGCCAGCAATATCACGAGCTTTTGGAGTTTAGAAGCTTTCTTT	CASNITSFWSLEAFF
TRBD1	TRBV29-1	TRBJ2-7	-	TGCAGCACCCGGGACAGTGTGACGGGGTCCTCCTACGAGCAGTACTTC	CSTRDSVTGSSYEQYF
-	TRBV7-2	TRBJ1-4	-	TGTGCCAGGCGCCCGAAAGTGACCGGGAGGGTTGAAAAACTGTTTTTT	CARRPKVTGRVEKLFF